These 23 T cell receptor beta chains were all obtained from the same sample, sequenced in a study of blood T cells in healthy people across ages. It was with a sample-barcoded 5' primer and a J-beta primer mix that a second PCR of roughly 7 to 12 cycles was run. Each CDR3 protein gets one entry after TCRdb re-called the 5' RACE reads with MiXCR. The data show 650,000 to 800,000 distinct CDR3 sequences, with 40% to 50% seen just once and nearly 20% held by the top ten. Sample: blood. The receptors were sampled from a man aged 55 to 70 in good health.

The chain is built from TRBV6-5 and TRBJ2-7, with a tentative D call TRBD2 (6 bases). V was cut by 4 bases and J by 1 base, with 11 bases left in between. CDR1 and CDR2 from the germline V gene are MNHEY and SVGAGI. This CDR3 contains 14 residues. The CDR3 DNA sequence: TGTGCCAGCAGTTCGGGGGACGAGTCCTACGAGCAGTACTTC. This gives the protein CASSSGDESYEQYF.

This clonotype was detected a few times. The rearrangement joins TRBV30 to TRBJ2-3; D is possibly TRBD1 (6 bases). Germline V gene lookup returns CDR1 GTSNPN and CDR2 SVGIG (reference sequence). The length of the CDR3 is 13 residues. Trimming took 6 bases from V and 2 from J, leaving 12 bases between them. The CDR3 region has the DNA TGTGCCTGTAGGACAGCGAACACAGATACGCAGTATTTT. It specifies CACRTANTDTQYF.

This clonotype showed up just a few times. The chain joins TRBV4-3 to TRBJ2-7, with D possibly being TRBD1 or TRBD2 (5 bases each). The CDR3 has 16 residues. V gave up 4 bases and J gave up 6 bases, with 22 bases separating them. The germline CDR1 and CDR2 sequences are LGHNA and YSLEER. The CDR3: CASSLRPGVGGPEQYF. Written as DNA, the CDR3 is TGCGCCAGCAGCCTTCGCCCCGGGGTTGGGGGTCCCGAGCAGTACTTC.

Only a few counts were recorded for this clonotype. This chain connects TRBV15 to TRBJ2-7, with D possibly matching TRBD1 (7 bases). CDR3 length: 17 residues. Germline V gene sequence: CDR1 LNHNV, CDR2 YYDKDF (reference sequence). The V gene lost 0 bases and the J gene lost 2 bases, with 17 bases spanning the gap. The DNA for the CDR3 is TGTGCCACCAGCAGAGACCCAGGGGGGCACGTCGCCTACGAGCAGTACTTC. Residues: CATSRDPGGHVAYEQYF.

CDR3 bases: TGTGCCAGCAACCCCGTGGAGTTAGAGACCCAGTTCTTC. It is translated as CASNPVELETQFF. V gene TRBV5-5 combines with J gene TRBJ2-1; D is unclear. Germline-derived CDR1 and CDR2 are SGHKS and YYEKEE (reference sequence). Between the trimmed V and J ends, which lost 6 bases and 13 bases, there was a span of 20 bases. The CDR3 has 13 residues.

In nucleotides, the CDR3 is TGTGCCAGCAGTTTAGAGAGTACAGAGACCCAGTACTTC. Protein product: CASSLESTETQYF. The chain carries TRBV27 and TRBJ2-5; no clear D gene. Germline V lookup: CDR1 MNHEY, CDR2 SMNVEV (reference sequence). CDR3 length equals 13 residues. V shed 2 bases and J shed 4 bases, with 8 bases lying between them.

This clonotype was counted between two and nine times. The CDR3 DNA sequence: TGCGCCAGCAGCCAAGATTATCACAGCACAGATACGCAGTATTTT. This encodes CASSQDYHSTDTQYF. This chain joins TRBV4-3 and TRBJ2-3; D is unclear. This CDR3 contains 15 residues. The V end lost 0 bases, the J end lost 0 bases, and 7 bases lay between the germline ends. Germline assignment: CDR1 LGHNA and CDR2 YSLEER.

The chain links TRBV7-9 to TRBJ1-3; weak D call: TRBD1 (5 bases). Germline lookup yields CDR1 SEHNR and CDR2 FQNEAQ (reference sequence). V dropped 5 bases and J dropped 3 bases, with 17 bases sitting between them. This CDR3 has 16 amino acids. CDR3 nucleotide sequence: TGTGCCAGCAGCCCCGGCGGGGGAGCAGGTGGAAACACCATATATTTT. Encoded protein: CASSPGGGAGGNTIYF.

This clonotype was recorded only once. This chain links TRBV20-1 with TRBJ2-1; possibly TRBD2 for D (6 bases). The ends were cut back, 1 base at V and 4 bases at J, with 11 bases in the middle. CDR3 size: 14 residues. Germline CDR1 DFQATT, CDR2 SNEGSKA (reference sequence). The CDR3, as DNA: TGCAGTGCTAGAGTGAGGGACTTTTACAATGAGCAGTTCTTC. Protein sequence: CSARVRDFYNEQFF.

There are a few counts of this clonotype. V and J are TRBV5-1 and TRBJ2-3; 9 positions match TRBD2. Germline V CDR1 and CDR2: SGHRS, YFSETQ. With V trimmed by 0 bases and J by 6 bases, 11 bases remained unmatched. There are 17 residues in the CDR3. The CDR3 here is CASSLGSRGGAKDTQYF. The CDR3 coding sequence is TGCGCCAGCAGCTTGGGGTCGCGCGGGGGGGCGAAGGATACGCAGTATTTT. Looking up the rest from reference TRBV5-1 and TRBJ2-3 gives the full variable domain: KAGVTQTPRYLIKTRGQQVTLSCSPISGHRSVSWYQQTPGQGLQFLFEYFSETQRNKGNFPGRFSGRQFSNSRSEMNVSTLELGDSALYLCASSLGSRGGAKDTQYFGPGTRLTVL.

This sequence joins TRBV2 and TRBJ2-3; the D is unclear. Germline V gives CDR1 SNHLY, CDR2 FYNNEI. The V end was cut by 4 bases, the J end by 0 bases, with 11 bases between. This CDR3 is 15 amino acids long. The CDR3 is CASSVDRQSTDTQYF. The DNA for the CDR3 is TGTGCCAGCAGTGTCGACCGACAAAGCACAGATACGCAGTATTTT.

This sequence joins TRBV27 and TRBJ2-7; D unclear. Trimming took 8 bases from V and 6 from J, leaving 17 bases between them. The CDR3 totals 13 residues. CDR1 MNHEY and CDR2 SMNVEV come from the germline V gene (reference sequence). Written as DNA, the CDR3 is TGTGCCAGCGGACGGCTCAACCCTTCCGAGCAGTACTTC. It codes for CASGRLNPSEQYF.

This clonotype has just one count. The chain is built from TRBV9 and TRBJ1-2; D not resolved. Deletions cut 5 bases from V and 7 bases from J, with 9 bases between. This CDR3 contains 11 residues. In germline, CDR1 is SGDLS, CDR2 YYNGEE. The CDR3 sequence is CASRLMGGYTF. In nucleotides, the CDR3 is TGTGCCAGCAGACTAATGGGTGGCTACACCTTC.

The chain uses TRBV20-1 and TRBJ2-7; D perhaps matches TRBD2 (7 bases). Germline CDR1 and CDR2: DFQATT and SNEGSKA (reference sequence). The V end was cut by 0 bases, the J end by 2 bases, with 14 bases between. The CDR3 totals 15 residues. The DNA of the CDR3 is TGCAGTGCTAGAGAGGCGGGGGCCAACGCCTACGAGCAGTACTTC. Protein product: CSAREAGANAYEQYF.

The chain carries TRBV11-2 and TRBJ2-1; D may be TRBD2 (6 bases). V was shortened by 6 bases and J by 6 bases, with 21 bases between the two germline ends. The germline gives CDR1 SGHAT, CDR2 FQNNGV. This CDR3 is 16 amino acids long. The CDR3 here is CASRKIARLGINEQFF. DNA for the CDR3: TGTGCCAGCAGAAAAATAGCGCGACTAGGAATCAATGAGCAGTTCTTC.

In this sample, this clonotype turned up many times. V gene TRBV7-2 combines with J gene TRBJ2-5; the D gene is possibly TRBD2 (5 bases). CDR3 size: 14 residues. Trimming stripped 3 bases from V and 3 bases from J, with 11 bases between. CDR1 and CDR2 from the germline V gene are SGHTA and FQGNSA. CDR3 sequence reads: CASSLAGTEETQYF. The CDR3 DNA follows: TGTGCCAGCAGCTTGGCGGGTACAGAAGAGACCCAGTACTTC.

The CDR3 sequence is CSAIKPGLAGRTDTQYF. The CDR3 bases are TGCAGTGCTATAAAGCCGGGACTAGCGGGGAGAACAGATACGCAGTATTTT. The rearrangement joins TRBV20-1 to TRBJ2-3; 13 nucleotides match TRBD2. The CDR3 is 17 amino acids. V was clipped by 4 bases and J by 3 bases; unmatched bases: 10. Germline values: CDR1 DFQATT, CDR2 SNEGSKA (reference sequence).

This clonotype was recorded a few times. V is TRBV7-2 and J is TRBJ2-7; 8 positions agree with TRBD2. The CDR3 sequence is 16 residues long. J was trimmed by 1 base and V by 0 bases; bases with no gene match: 5. The germline gives CDR1 SGHTA, CDR2 FQGNSA. CDR3 amino acids: CASSLAGSGDSYEQYF. The DNA for the CDR3 is TGTGCCAGCAGCTTAGCGGGTAGCGGGGATTCCTACGAGCAGTACTTC.

This clonotype was detected a few times. The chain uses TRBV30 and TRBJ2-7, with D possibly matching TRBD1 (6 bases). CDR1 and CDR2 (germline): GTSNPN, SVGIG (reference sequence). V was trimmed by 0 bases and J by 1 base, leaving 16 bases between them. The CDR3 consists of 16 residues. This CDR3 reads CAWSVPQGRGSYEQYF. The DNA for the CDR3 is TGTGCCTGGAGTGTACCTCAGGGGCGCGGGTCCTACGAGCAGTACTTC.

Comments on this clonotype: A junction end diverges from the germline sequence, so it may reflect a read error. This chain links TRBV12-3 or TRBV12-4 with TRBJ2-5, with D possibly being TRBD2 (5 bases). The end of the DNA aligns better with TRBJ2-7, so the J call may be wrong. The CDR3 sequence is 14 residues long. The CDR3 sequence: CASSVRGEGYEQYF. Written as DNA, the CDR3 is TGTGCTAGCAGTGTACGTGGAGAGGGATACGAGCAGTACTTC.

The CDR3 DNA follows: TGTGCCAGCAGCCAAAACCAGGGGGATACGCAGTATTTT. Residues: CASSQNQGDTQYF. This rearrangement joins TRBV14 to TRBJ2-3; a possible D gene is TRBD1 (6 bases). From germline, CDR1 is SGHDN and CDR2 FVKESK. V dropped 2 bases and J dropped 6 bases, with 9 bases sitting between them. The length of the CDR3 is 13 residues.

This rearrangement joins TRBV4-1 to TRBJ1-5; no definite D call. The CDR3 length is 11 residues. Trimming removed 8 bases at V and 3 bases at J, with 5 bases between. From germline, CDR1 is MGHRA and CDR2 YSYEKL. The CDR3 DNA sequence: TGCGCCAGCGGGCCCAATCAGCCCCAGCATTTT. Amino acids: CASGPNQPQHF.

The rearrangement joins TRBV9 to TRBJ2-5; 8 bases line up with TRBD2. CDR1 is SGDLS, CDR2 YYNGEE, per germline. The V gene end was trimmed by 2 bases and the J gene end by 1 base; junction bases not matched to a gene: 7. CDR3 length equals 16 residues. Here the CDR3 reads CASSVLGRGAQETQYF. The CDR3 region has the DNA TGTGCCAGCAGCGTTCTCGGGCGGGGGGCCCAAGAGACCCAGTACTTC.